Here is one T cell receptor (beta chain) with its context. V was clipped by 3 bases and J by 0 bases, with 11 bases between them. Germline V gene lookup returns CDR1 GTSNPN and CDR2 SVGIG (reference sequence). The CDR3 extends over 14 amino acids. This specimen belongs to a study of blood T cell repertoires in COVID-19. For the study at large: PBMCs, B-cell-depleted T cells, or T cells were the source of the cDNA or gDNA that made up the material.

Some clones are missing from TCRdb's copy, which holds only in-frame ones; the method was immunoSEQ multiplex PCR. This table has around 140,000 clones, about 80% appearing once. This chain connects TRBV30 to TRBJ2-5; D not certain. Specimen: peripheral blood. This TCR was recovered from a man between 65 and 80 years old who had recovered from COVID-19. The CDR3 DNA reads as TGTGCCTGGAGCGGCGACACGAACCAAGAGACCCAGTACTTC. It specifies CAWSGDTNQETQYF.